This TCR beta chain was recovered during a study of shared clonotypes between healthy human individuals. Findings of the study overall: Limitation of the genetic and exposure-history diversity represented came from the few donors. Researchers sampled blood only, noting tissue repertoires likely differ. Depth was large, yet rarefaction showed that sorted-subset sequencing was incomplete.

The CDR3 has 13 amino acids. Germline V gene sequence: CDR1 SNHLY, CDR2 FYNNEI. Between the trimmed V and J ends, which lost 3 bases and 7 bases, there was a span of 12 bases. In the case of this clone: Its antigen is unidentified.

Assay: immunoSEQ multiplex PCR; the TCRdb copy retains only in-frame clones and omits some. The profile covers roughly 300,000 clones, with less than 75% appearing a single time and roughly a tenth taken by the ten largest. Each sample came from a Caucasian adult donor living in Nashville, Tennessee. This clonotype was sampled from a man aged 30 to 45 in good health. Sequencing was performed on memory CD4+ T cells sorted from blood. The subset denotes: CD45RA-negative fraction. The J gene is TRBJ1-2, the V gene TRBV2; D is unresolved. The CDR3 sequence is CASSEVPRVGYTF. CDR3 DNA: TGTGCCAGCAGTGAGGTCCCAAGGGTTGGCTACACCTTC.